A selection of T cell receptor beta chains follows, all from one sample in a study of OX40 agonist ivuxolimab in advanced cancers. The data were produced by immunoSEQ multiplex PCR, yet TCRdb's version contains in-frame clones alone and is incomplete. This table has 55,000 to 70,000 clones, more than 75% appearing once. The specimen was CD4+ or CD8+ T cells sorted from blood, collected in a trial of the OX40 agonist ivuxolimab. The receptors here all came from an adult with an advanced solid tumor such as melanoma, head and neck, liver or kidney cancer. Both conserved end residues are part of each CDR3. A D gene is named only where the DNA matches it firmly. Some rows have no size entry. The others give once, few or many, or a class for an expanded clone.

j_call d_call v_call clone_size cdr3_aa cdr3_nt
TRBJ1-1 . TRBV27 . CASSLLRGRGQLVF TGTGCCAGCAGTCTCCTCCGGGGCCGCGGTCAGTTAGTGTTT
TRBJ2-7 . TRBV27 . CASSSVYSYEQYF TGTGCCAGCAGTTCTGTCTACTCCTACGAGCAGTACTTC
TRBJ2-7 TRBD2 TRBV5-4 . CASAPGTSGNSEQYF TGTGCCAGCGCCCCCGGGACTAGCGGTAACAGCGAGCAGTACTTC
TRBJ2-7 . TRBV12-5 . CASGLVGEQYF TGTGCTAGTGGTTTGGTTGGCGAGCAGTACTTC
TRBJ1-1 . TRBV4-1 . CASSQWVGGQTEAFF TGCGCCAGCAGCCAGTGGGTAGGGGGGCAAACTGAAGCTTTCTTT
TRBJ1-1 . TRBV28 . CASSLSGLGTEAFF TGTGCCAGCAGTTTATCAGGGCTGGGCACTGAAGCTTTCTTT
TRBJ2-2 TRBD1 TRBV5-8 . CASSSSTGQGNTGELFF TGTGCCAGCAGCTCCAGTACGGGACAGGGGAACACCGGGGAGCTGTTTTTT
TRBJ1-1 . TRBV5-8 once CASRPSGVTNTEAFF TGTGCCAGCAGGCCCTCGGGGGTGACGAACACTGAAGCTTTCTTT
TRBJ2-7 . TRBV6-6 . CASRGPSRYEQYF TGTGCCAGCAGGGGGCCCTCTCGGTACGAGCAGTACTTC
TRBJ1-3 . TRBV5-1 . CASSLGGSGNTIYF TGCGCCAGCAGCTTGGGCGGGTCTGGAAACACCATATATTTT
TRBJ2-2 TRBD2 TRBV9 . CASSLEGLAGTGELFF TGTGCCAGCAGCCTGGAGGGACTAGCGGGGACCGGGGAGCTGTTTTTT
TRBJ1-1 . TRBV20-1 once CSASGEGAFF TGCAGTGCCTCAGGGGAGGGAGCTTTCTTT
TRBJ2-1 . TRBV11-2 . CASSLGFLYNEQFF TGTGCCAGCAGCTTAGGGTTTCTGTACAATGAGCAGTTCTTC
TRBJ2-6 . TRBV5-1 . CASSFGAGANVLTF TGCGCCAGCAGCTTCGGGGCCGGGGCCAACGTCCTGACTTTC
TRBJ1-2 TRBD1 TRBV6-5 . CASSPGDRGRGYTF TGTGCCAGCAGTCCTGGGGACAGGGGGCGCGGCTACACCTTC
TRBJ1-3 . TRBV5-6 . CASSLGGTPGDTIYF TGTGCCAGCAGCTTGGGGGGCACCCCAGGAGACACCATATATTTT
TRBJ1-2 . TRBV7-9 . CASSLENRNYGYTF TGTGCCAGCAGCTTAGAAAACAGGAACTATGGCTACACCTTC
TRBJ2-2 . TRBV5-6 . CASTGVWTGELFF TGTGCCAGCACCGGGGTATGGACCGGGGAGCTGTTTTTT
TRBJ1-2 TRBD1 TRBV7-9 . CASSWEGGGYTF TGTGCCAGCAGCTGGGAAGGGGGCGGCTACACCTTC
TRBJ2-6 TRBD1 TRBV6-5 . CASSYSTGAGANVLTF TGTGCCAGCAGTTACTCAACAGGGGCTGGGGCCAACGTCCTGACTTTC
TRBJ1-2 TRBD1 TRBV5-4 once CASSSDRGYYGYTF TGTGCCAGCAGCTCGGACAGGGGGTACTATGGCTACACCTTC
TRBJ2-7 . TRBV5-1 . CASSLVDGAGYEQYF TGCGCCAGCAGCTTGGTCGACGGCGCCGGCTACGAGCAGTACTTC
TRBJ1-5 . TRBV7-2 . CASSLKTNQPQHF TGTGCCAGCAGCTTAAAAACGAATCAGCCCCAGCATTTT
TRBJ2-2 . TRBV27 few CASSPLGGGSGPGELFF TGTGCCAGCAGTCCTCTTGGGGGCGGGAGTGGCCCCGGGGAGCTGTTTTTT
TRBJ1-1 TRBD1 TRBV18 . CASSLGTAALNTEAFF TGTGCCAGCTCGCTAGGGACAGCAGCTCTAAACACTGAAGCTTTCTTT
TRBJ2-1 TRBD2 TRBV19 . CATARTSGSSYNEQFF TGTGCCACCGCCCGGACTAGCGGGAGCTCCTACAATGAGCAGTTCTTC
TRBJ2-3 . TRBV4-3 . CASSPQGADTQYF TGCGCCAGCAGCCCGCAGGGAGCAGATACGCAGTATTTT
TRBJ2-7 . TRBV10-2 . CASSEDGGRGNEQYF TGCGCCAGCAGTGAGGACGGGGGCAGGGGTAACGAGCAGTACTTC
TRBJ1-2 . TRBV14 once CASSQELGTHLSAGYTF TGTGCCAGCAGCCAAGAACTTGGGACACATCTATCGGCTGGCTACACCTTC
TRBJ1-6 . TRBV7-9 . CASSFPGEESPLHF TGTGCCAGCAGCTTCCCAGGGGAGGAATCACCCCTCCACTTT
TRBJ2-1 . TRBV27 . CASSSFESYNEQFF TGTGCCAGCAGCTCCTTCGAATCCTACAATGAGCAGTTCTTC
TRBJ2-7 TRBD1 TRBV7-7 few CASSKGQGTAYEQYF TGTGCTAGCAGCAAAGGACAGGGAACCGCCTACGAGCAGTACTTC
TRBJ2-5 . TRBV18 . CASSPGVGETQYF TGTGCCAGCTCTCCGGGGGTAGGGGAGACCCAGTACTTC
TRBJ2-7 . TRBV4-3 . CASSQSYGGRIYEQYF TGCGCCAGCAGCCAATCGTACGGGGGTCGGATCTACGAGCAGTACTTC
TRBJ2-1 TRBD1 TRBV28 . CASSPWTGESYNEQFF TGTGCCAGCAGTCCCTGGACAGGGGAGTCCTACAATGAGCAGTTCTTC
TRBJ2-7 . TRBV5-1 . CASSLVVGYEQYF TGCGCCAGCAGCTTGGTCGTGGGCTACGAGCAGTACTTC
TRBJ2-1 TRBD1 TRBV5-1 . CASSLEDRANEQFF TGCGCCAGCAGCCTCGAGGACAGGGCGAATGAGCAGTTCTTC
TRBJ1-6 . TRBV5-6 . CASSLTGHSPLHF TGTGCCAGCAGCTTGACGGGGCATTCACCCCTCCACTTT
TRBJ2-1 TRBD1 TRBV7-9 . CASSRFRDRVNNEQFF TGTGCCAGCAGCAGATTCCGGGACAGGGTAAACAATGAGCAGTTCTTC
TRBJ2-3 . TRBV19 . CASSIFASATDTQYF TGTGCCAGTAGTATATTCGCTAGCGCGACAGATACGCAGTATTTT